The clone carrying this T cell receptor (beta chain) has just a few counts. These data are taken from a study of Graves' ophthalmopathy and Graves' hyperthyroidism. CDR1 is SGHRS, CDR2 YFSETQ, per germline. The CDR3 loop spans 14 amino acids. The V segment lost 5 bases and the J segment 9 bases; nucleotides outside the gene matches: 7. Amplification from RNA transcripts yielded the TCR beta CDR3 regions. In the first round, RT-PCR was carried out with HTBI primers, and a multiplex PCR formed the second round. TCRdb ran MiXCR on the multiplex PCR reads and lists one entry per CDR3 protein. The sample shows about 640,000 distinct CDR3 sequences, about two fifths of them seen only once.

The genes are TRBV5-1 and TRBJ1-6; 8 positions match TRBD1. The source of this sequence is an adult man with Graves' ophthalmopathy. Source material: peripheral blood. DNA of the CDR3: TGCGCCAGCAGTTCGGGACAGGTCCCTTCACCCCTCCACTTT. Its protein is CASSSGQVPSPLHF.